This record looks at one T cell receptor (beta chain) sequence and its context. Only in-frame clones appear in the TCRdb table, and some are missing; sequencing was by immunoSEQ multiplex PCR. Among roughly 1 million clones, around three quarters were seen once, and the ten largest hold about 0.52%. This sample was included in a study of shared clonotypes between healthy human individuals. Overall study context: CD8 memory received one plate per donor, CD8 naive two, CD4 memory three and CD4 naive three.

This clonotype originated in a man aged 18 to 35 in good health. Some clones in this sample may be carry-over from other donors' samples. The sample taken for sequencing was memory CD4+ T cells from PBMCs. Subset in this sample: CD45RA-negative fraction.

CDR3 bases: TGTGCCAGTAGTAGAGGACCCGGCATCAGCGGGGACAATGAGCAGTTCTTC. This translates into CASSRGPGISGDNEQFF. This sequence joins TRBV19 and TRBJ2-1, with 7 bases matching TRBD2. The germline gives CDR1 LNHDA, CDR2 SQIVND (reference sequence). The junction had 14 bases not matched to a gene; V was cut back by 4 bases and J by 5 bases. This CDR3 is built from 17 residues.